Listed here are 15 T cell receptor beta chains from one sample, sequenced in a study of blood T cells in healthy people across ages. It was with a sample-barcoded 5' primer and a J-beta primer mix that a second PCR of roughly 7 to 12 cycles was run. One entry per CDR3 protein, called by TCRdb with MiXCR from the 5' RACE reads. The sample lists hundreds of thousands of distinct CDR3 sequences; 46% were seen once. The sequencing input was blood. The receptors were sampled from a man aged 80 or over in good health.

Only a few counts were recorded for this clonotype. V is TRBV27 and J is TRBJ2-3, with D unclear. V dropped 2 bases and J dropped 5 bases, with 14 bases sitting between them. The CDR3 extends over 15 amino acids. The germline V gene has CDR1 MNHEY and CDR2 SMNVEV (reference sequence). The CDR3 coding sequence is TGTGCCAGCAGTTTAAAGGGATTCCAAATAGATACGCAGTATTTT. It codes for CASSLKGFQIDTQYF.

The genes are TRBV6-6 and TRBJ2-5; D is possibly TRBD1 (6 bases). Trimming cost V 2 bases and J 2 bases, with 12 bases left between them. This CDR3 region has 15 residues. Per the germline V gene, CDR1 is MNHNY and CDR2 is SVGAGI (reference sequence). The chain's CDR3 is CASSYIGQPQETQYF. CDR3 nucleotide sequence: TGTGCCAGCAGTTACATAGGACAGCCTCAAGAGACCCAGTACTTC.

V usage is TRBV7-2 and J usage is TRBJ2-3; 9 bases line up with TRBD2. There are 14 residues in the CDR3. The trim removed 1 base at V and 8 bases at J, leaving 4 bases unmatched. Germline V gene sequence: CDR1 SGHTA, CDR2 FQGNSA. CDR3 protein: CTSSLVAGEFTQYF. The DNA for the CDR3 is TGTACCAGCAGCTTAGTAGCGGGAGAATTTACGCAGTATTTT. Variable domain in full (rest from reference TRBV7-2 and TRBJ2-3): GAGVSQSPSNKVTEKGKDVELRCDPISGHTALYWYRQSLGQGLEFLIYFQGNSAPDKSGLPSDRFSAERTGGSVSTLTIQRTQQEDSAVYLCTSSLVAGEFTQYFGPGTRLTVL.

The chain carries TRBV5-1 and TRBJ2-5; D possibly corresponds to TRBD1 (8 bases). The J call may be in error: the DNA end matches TRBJ2-7 better. The CDR3 extends over 16 amino acids. Per germline, CDR1 SGHRS and CDR2 YFSETQ. CDR3 amino acids: CASTATGGQDLYEQYF. The CDR3 nucleotides are TGCGCCAGCACAGCGACGGGGGGACAGGACTTGTACGAGCAGTACTTC.

Concerning this clonotype itself: A read error may produce the germline difference seen at one junction end. The chain uses TRBV12-3 or TRBV12-4 and TRBJ1-5, with a tentative D call TRBD1 (5 bases). The CDR3 covers 14 residues. The CDR3: CASSARVQNRPQHF. The CDR3 nucleotides are TGTGCCAGCAGTGCCAGGGTCCAGAATCGGCCCCAGCATTTT.

This chain joins TRBV6-1 and TRBJ2-1; 8 bases fit TRBD1. CDR3 size: 15 residues. The V and J ends lost 5 bases and 2 bases, in that order; junction bases with no gene match: 5. Germline loops: CDR1 MNHNS, CDR2 SASEGT. The CDR3: CASSSSRGPYNEQFF. The CDR3 nucleotides read TGTGCCAGCAGTTCGAGCAGGGGGCCCTACAATGAGCAGTTCTTC.

With regard to this clonotype: It may be a read error: a sequence one base away is much more abundant. V is TRBV20-1 and J is TRBJ2-1; 9 nucleotides line up with TRBD2. The CDR3 is 13 residues long. CDR1 is DFQATT, CDR2 SNEGSKA, per germline (reference sequence). The CDR3 protein is CSEAGGPYSEQFF. CDR3 DNA: TGCAGTGAGGCGGGAGGGCCCTACAGTGAGCAGTTCTTC.

Only a few counts were recorded for this clonotype. V usage is TRBV5-1 and J usage is TRBJ2-1; D remains unclear. In germline, CDR1 is SGHRS, CDR2 YFSETQ. V lost 0 bases, J lost 2 bases, and 6 bases lay in between. This CDR3 is 14 amino acids long. The CDR3 sequence is CASSLVNAYNEQFF. In DNA, the CDR3 is TGCGCCAGCAGCTTGGTTAATGCCTACAATGAGCAGTTCTTC.

The chain links TRBV3-1 to TRBJ2-5, with 7 bases matching TRBD2. Trimming took 7 bases from V and 6 from J; bases not matched to a gene: 11. Per the germline V gene, CDR1 is LGHDT and CDR2 is YNNKEL (reference sequence). The CDR3 spans 14 residues. CDR3 region: CASMASGEIKTQYF. The CDR3 coding sequence is TGTGCCAGCATGGCCAGCGGGGAGATTAAGACCCAGTACTTC.

This clonotype was found many times. This CDR3 is CASSAPHSNEQFF. The CDR3, as DNA: TGTGCCAGCAGCGCTCCCCATAGCAATGAGCAGTTCTTC. This chain uses TRBV13 with TRBJ2-1; D uncertain. Between the trimmed V and J ends, which lost 5 bases and 6 bases, there was a span of 11 bases. This CDR3 comprises 13 residues. The germline gives CDR1 PRHDT, CDR2 FYEKMQ (reference sequence). Looking up the rest from reference TRBV13 and TRBJ2-1 gives the full variable domain: AAGVIQSPRHLIKEKRETATLKCYPIPRHDTVYWYQQGPGQDPQFLISFYEKMQSDKGSIPDRFSAQQFSDYHSELNMSSLELGDSALYFCASSAPHSNEQFFGPGTRLTVL.

A few counts support this clonotype. The chain carries TRBV4-1 and TRBJ2-3; 8 bases map to TRBD2. Trimming at V came to 3 bases and at J to 6 bases, leaving 8 bases not matched to a gene. Germline lookup yields CDR1 MGHRA and CDR2 YSYEKL. The CDR3 extends over 15 amino acids. The CDR3 DNA is TGCGCCAGCAGCCACCCAGCGGGAGAGGGGGATACGCAGTATTTT. Translation: CASSHPAGEGDTQYF.

This clonotype was counted only a few times. The V and J genes are TRBV15 and TRBJ2-7, with TRBD2 as a possible D gene (5 bases). This CDR3 is 15 amino acids long. Per the germline V gene, CDR1 is LNHNV and CDR2 is YYDKDF (reference sequence). V shed 7 bases and J shed 6 bases, with 22 bases lying between them. The CDR3: CATIRDYGPPGEQYF. The CDR3 nucleotides are TGTGCCACCATCCGTGACTATGGGCCGCCCGGCGAGCAGTACTTC. The full variable domain, its missing parts supplied by reference TRBV15 and TRBJ2-7, is DAMVIQNPRYQVTQFGKPVTLSCSQTLNHNVMYWYQQKSSQAPKLLFHYYDKDFNNEADTPDNFQSRRPNTSFCFLDIRSPGLGDTAMYLCATIRDYGPPGEQYFGPGTRLTVT.

CDR3: CASSYGDSNQPQHF. As DNA, the CDR3 is TGTGCCAGCAGTTACGGAGATAGCAATCAGCCCCAGCATTTT. The chain carries TRBV6-6 and TRBJ1-5; no definite D call. Deletions cut 2 bases from V and 0 bases from J, with 5 bases between. The CDR3 is made up of 14 amino acids. Germline CDR1 MNHNY, CDR2 SVGAGI (reference sequence).

V and J are TRBV12-3 or TRBV12-4 and TRBJ2-4; tentative D call: TRBD1 (5 bases). The ends were cut back, 4 bases at V and 13 bases at J, with 23 bases in the middle. CDR3 length: 15 amino acids. CDR3 in DNA: TGTGCCAGCAGTTCCCCGACAATAGGGGCGAGAGAGCAGTACTTC. It translates to CASSSPTIGAREQYF.

The genes are TRBV12-3 or TRBV12-4 and TRBJ2-7, with TRBD2 as a possible D gene (6 bases). V lost 5 bases and J 6 bases, leaving 14 bases between the germline ends. The length of the CDR3 is 13 residues. The CDR3: CASSVGGDREQYF. CDR3 coding DNA: TGTGCCAGCAGTGTCGGGGGAGACCGCGAGCAGTACTTC.